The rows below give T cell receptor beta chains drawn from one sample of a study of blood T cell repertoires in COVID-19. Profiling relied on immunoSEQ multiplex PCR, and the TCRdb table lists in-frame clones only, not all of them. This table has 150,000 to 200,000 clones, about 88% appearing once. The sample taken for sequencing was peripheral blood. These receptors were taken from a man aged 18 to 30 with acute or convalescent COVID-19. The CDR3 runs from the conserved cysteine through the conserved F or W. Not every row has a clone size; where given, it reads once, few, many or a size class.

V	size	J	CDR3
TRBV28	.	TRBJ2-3	CASSPKGRGLADTQYF
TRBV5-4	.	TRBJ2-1	CASSLAGLAGAPRNEQFF
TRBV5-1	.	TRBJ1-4	CASSENRAKTVGEKLFF
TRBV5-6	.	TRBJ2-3	CASSLLTDTQYF
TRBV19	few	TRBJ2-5	CASRAYGSEETQYF
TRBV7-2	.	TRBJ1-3	CASSKVRDRGGNTIYF
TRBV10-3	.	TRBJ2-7	CAISESRVSTYEQYF
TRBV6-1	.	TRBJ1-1	CASSDRVLLNTEAFF
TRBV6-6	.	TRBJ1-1	CASSLLGDTEAFF
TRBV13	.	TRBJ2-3	CASSSRGGGGTDTQYF